Shown below are 27 T cell receptor beta chains from a single sample sequenced in a study of cytomegalovirus exposure and HLA in healthy donors. The PCR contained 60 Vbeta and 13 Jbeta primers. TCRdb keeps only in-frame clones here, not all; method: immunoSEQ multiplex PCR. The data show over 150,000 clones, 70% to 85% seen once. What was sequenced was PBMCs. These receptors originate from a woman aged 25 to 39 in good health and CMV-seropositive.

The table lists this clone with a few counts. The rearrangement links TRBV28 to TRBJ1-2, with TRBD1 matching over 12 bases. Germline V gene data show CDR1 as MDHEN and CDR2 as SYDVKM. The CDR3 spans 21 residues. The J segment lost 0 bases and the V segment lost 6 bases, leaving 20 bases of the junction unmatched. The CDR3 DNA reads as TGTGCCAGCAGCAGTCCCGGGACAGGGGGCAAGGAGCGCAAAGCTAACTATGGCTACACCTTC. This codes for CASSSPGTGGKERKANYGYTF.

V usage is TRBV6-5 and J usage is TRBJ2-1; 7 bases line up with TRBD2. The germline gives CDR1 MNHEY, CDR2 SVGAGI. Germline trimming cut 5 bases from V and 9 bases from J; bases unmatched to any gene: 13. The CDR3 extends over 15 amino acids. The DNA of the CDR3 is TGTGCCAGCAGTACTGTAGCGGGCTTTCGCCCTGAGCAGTTCTTC. Its protein product is CASSTVAGFRPEQFF.

This chain uses TRBV7-3 with TRBJ2-3; D unresolved. Germline loops: CDR1 SGHTA, CDR2 FQGTGA. This CDR3 spans 14 amino acids. Trimming shortened V by 5 bases and J by 3 bases, and 12 bases separated the two germline ends. The CDR3 DNA sequence: TGTGCCAGCAGCCCATCAGTCCAGACAGATACGCAGTATTTT. Translating gives CASSPSVQTDTQYF.

J is TRBJ2-1 and V is TRBV4-1; D might be TRBD1 (5 bases). Trimming removed 1 base at V and 3 bases at J, with 7 bases between. CDR3 length equals 14 residues. Germline CDR1 reads MGHRA; CDR2 reads YSYEKL. The CDR3 DNA follows: TGCGCCAGCAGCCAAGCAGACAGCTACAATGAGCAGTTCTTC. Translation gives CASSQADSYNEQFF.

The chain couples TRBV27 to TRBJ1-2; 7 bases match TRBD1. V gave up 4 bases and J gave up 0 bases; unmatched junction bases: 11. The CDR3 contains 17 residues. Germline-derived CDR1 and CDR2 are MNHEY and SMNVEV (reference sequence). The DNA for the CDR3 is TGTGCCAGCAGTTATAACAGGGGATTACTAACTAACTATGGCTACACCTTC. Its protein is CASSYNRGLLTNYGYTF.

CDR3 DNA sequence: TGTGCCTGGAGTGGACAGGGGAATGAAAAACTGTTTTTT. It yields the protein CAWSGQGNEKLFF. The V and J genes are TRBV30 and TRBJ1-4; 8 bases map to TRBD1. CDR3 size: 13 residues. Trimming took 1 base from V and 5 from J; bases not matched to a gene: 0. The V gene's germline CDR1 is GTSNPN and CDR2 SVGIG (reference sequence).

The V gene is TRBV28, the J gene TRBJ2-7, with 7 bases fitting TRBD2. Trimming removed 5 bases from V and 4 bases from J; junction bases left unmatched: 14. The CDR3 runs 16 residues. The germline CDR1 and CDR2 sequences are MDHEN and SYDVKM. The chain's CDR3 is CASSTLPTSRNYEQYF. The CDR3 DNA is TGTGCCAGCAGTACGCTCCCGACTAGCCGCAATTACGAGCAGTACTTC.

The V gene is TRBV30, the J gene TRBJ1-1; the D gene is possibly TRBD1 (5 bases). There are 13 residues in the CDR3. CDR1 GTSNPN and CDR2 SVGIG come from the germline V gene (reference sequence). V gave up 2 bases and J gave up 1 base, with 8 bases separating them. In nucleotides, the CDR3 is TGTGCCTGGAGTCGGGGGGGGAACACTGAAGCTTTCTTT. Amino acid sequence: CAWSRGGNTEAFF.

For the CDR3, the DNA is TGTGCCAGCAGCTTAGGGGGGGACGGCTATGGCTACACCTTC. Translated: CASSLGGDGYGYTF. The V and J genes are TRBV7-9 and TRBJ1-2, with D perhaps TRBD1 (5 bases). Trimming took 1 base from V and 4 from J, leaving 10 bases between them. In germline, CDR1 is SEHNR, CDR2 FQNEAQ (reference sequence). This CDR3 has 14 amino acids.

J is TRBJ1-2 and V is TRBV5-1; D ambiguous. CDR1 is SGHRS and CDR2 is YFSETQ in the germline V gene. This CDR3 is built from 14 residues. Trimming took off 0 bases at V and 5 bases at J, with 11 bases between the two ends. CDR3 sequence: CASSLASGTYGYTF. DNA of the CDR3: TGCGCCAGCAGCTTGGCCTCGGGAACTTATGGCTACACCTTC.

The chain uses TRBV6-5 and TRBJ1-2; 8 bases agree with TRBD1. The V segment lost 5 bases and the J segment 4 bases; nucleotides outside the gene matches: 6. Germline V gene sequence: CDR1 MNHEY, CDR2 SVGAGI. This CDR3 has 14 residues. The CDR3 protein is CASSRGQGFYGYTF. The CDR3 DNA is TGTGCCAGCAGTCGAGGACAGGGATTCTATGGCTACACCTTC.

J is TRBJ2-3 and V is TRBV9; 10 positions agree with TRBD2. The ends lost 0 bases at V and 4 bases at J; junction bases unmatched: 11. The CDR3 contains 18 residues. Per the germline V gene, CDR1 is SGDLS and CDR2 is YYNGEE. CDR3 nucleotide sequence: TGTGCCAGCAGCGTAGCCCAATCAGCGGGAGGGTTTCCAGATACGCAGTATTTT. It codes for CASSVAQSAGGFPDTQYF. The whole variable domain, remainder taken from reference TRBV9 and TRBJ2-3, is DSGVTQTPKHLITATGQRVTLRCSPRSGDLSVYWYQQSLDQGLQFLIQYYNGEERAKGNILERFSAQQFPDLHSELNLSSLELGDSALYFCASSVAQSAGGFPDTQYFGPGTRLTVL.

For the CDR3, the DNA is TGTGCCAGCAGCTTGGGCGGCAGGGGGAGCGACGAGCAGTACTTC. Translation: CASSLGGRGSDEQYF. The chain uses TRBV5-8 and TRBJ2-7, with TRBD1 matching 7 bases. The trim removed 0 bases at V and 5 bases at J, leaving 8 bases unmatched. This CDR3 is built from 15 residues. Germline values: CDR1 SGHTS, CDR2 YDEGEE.

J is TRBJ1-4 and V is TRBV7-9; 9 bases match TRBD1. CDR1 is SEHNR and CDR2 is FQNEAQ in the germline V gene (reference sequence). This CDR3 is built from 15 residues. J was trimmed by 7 bases and V by 5 bases; bases with no gene match: 8. The CDR3 protein is CASSITGGSSEKLFF. DNA of the CDR3: TGTGCCAGCAGCATAACAGGGGGCTCAAGTGAAAAACTGTTTTTT.

The chain recombines TRBV25-1 with TRBJ2-6; 7 nucleotides match TRBD2. The germline V gene has CDR1 MGHDK and CDR2 SYGVNS. The CDR3 is made up of 18 amino acids. J gave up 0 bases and V 0 bases, and 5 bases lay outside the gene matches. CDR3 nucleotides: TGTGCCAGCAGTGAATATGGGGAGGGAGCCTCTGGGGCCAACGTCCTGACTTTC. Translation: CASSEYGEGASGANVLTF.

Remarks on this clone: The sample holds other DNA sequences that translate to the same CDR3. The rearrangement links TRBV28 to TRBJ2-7, with D unresolved. The CDR3 runs 13 residues. Trimming stripped 2 bases from V and 0 bases from J, with 5 bases between. In germline, CDR1 is MDHEN, CDR2 SYDVKM. The DNA for the CDR3 is TGTGCCAGCAGTTTAGCAGGCTCCTACGAGCAGTACTTC. This encodes CASSLAGSYEQYF. Full variable domain (outside the CDR3, taken from reference TRBV28 and TRBJ2-7): DVKVTQSSRYLVKRTGEKVFLECVQDMDHENMFWYRQDPGLGLRLIYFSYDVKMKEKGDIPEGYSVSREKKERFSLILESASTNQTSMYLCASSLAGSYEQYFGPGTRLTVT.

The chain joins TRBV9 to TRBJ2-7; a weak D match, TRBD1 (6 bases). Germline V lookup: CDR1 SGDLS, CDR2 YYNGEE. V lost 4 bases and J lost 2, with 13 bases in between. This CDR3 comprises 14 residues. The chain's CDR3 is CASSLGAGAYEQYF. The CDR3 coding sequence is TGTGCCAGCAGCCTCGGGGCAGGGGCCTACGAGCAGTACTTC.

V usage is TRBV19 and J usage is TRBJ1-2; 7 nucleotides match TRBD1. Germline assignment: CDR1 LNHDA and CDR2 SQIVND (reference sequence). The CDR3 consists of 15 residues. V was clipped by 3 bases and J by 7 bases; unmatched bases: 11. CDR3 in DNA: TGTGCCAGTAGTATCGGCCGACAGGGACTCTTTGGCTACACCTTC. Translated, it gives CASSIGRQGLFGYTF.

CDR3 coding DNA: TGCGCCAGCAGTGAATGGCAGGGTAAGAATGAGCAGTTCTTC. It encodes CASSEWQGKNEQFF. The chain uses TRBV10-1 and TRBJ2-1; weak D call: TRBD1 (5 bases). V dropped 3 bases and J dropped 7 bases, with 13 bases sitting between them. CDR1 WNHNN and CDR2 SYGVQD come from the germline V gene (reference sequence). This CDR3 is built from 14 residues.

The chain links TRBV6-7 to TRBJ2-1; 11 bases agree with TRBD2. TRBV6-7 is filed as an ORF, its function uncertain. The CDR3 is 19 residues long. Unmatched junction bases numbered 11, after V lost 0 bases and J lost 4 bases. CDR3: CASSYSNRPTSGGYNEQFF. CDR3 DNA: TGTGCCAGCAGTTACTCTAATCGACCAACTAGCGGGGGTTACAATGAGCAGTTCTTC.

V and J are TRBV19 and TRBJ1-2; possible D gene TRBD1, 5 bases. The germline V gene has CDR1 LNHDA and CDR2 SQIVND (reference sequence). The CDR3 is 14 amino acids. The germline V and J ends were trimmed by 10 bases and 0 bases, with 15 bases remaining between them. CDR3 protein: CATSETGANYGYTF. Here the CDR3 DNA reads TGTGCCACCAGCGAGACGGGGGCTAACTATGGCTACACCTTC.

The V gene is TRBV19, the J gene TRBJ1-1; possibly TRBD1 for D (5 bases). The CDR3 has 14 amino acids. Germline-derived CDR1 and CDR2 are LNHDA and SQIVND (reference sequence). V gave up 6 bases and J gave up 5 bases, with 16 bases separating them. In DNA form, the CDR3 reads TGTGCCAGTAGCCCGGGCGGGGGAAGGACTGAAGCTTTCTTT. Protein: CASSPGGGRTEAFF.

The chain links TRBV19 to TRBJ2-3; a possible D gene is TRBD2 (5 bases). The CDR3 extends over 14 amino acids. The germline gives CDR1 LNHDA, CDR2 SQIVND (reference sequence). The germline V and J ends were trimmed by 5 bases and 3 bases, with 12 bases remaining between them. DNA for the CDR3: TGTGCCAGTAGTGAGGGAAGGAGTACAGATACGCAGTATTTT. It yields the protein CASSEGRSTDTQYF.

With regard to this clone: This same CDR3 is encoded by further DNA sequences in the sample. This sequence joins TRBV6-5 and TRBJ2-5; D unresolved. CDR3 length: 11 amino acids. The V and J ends lost 6 bases and 2 bases respectively, with 4 bases between them. Germline V gene data show CDR1 as MNHEY and CDR2 as SVGAGI. The CDR3 DNA follows: TGTGCCAGCAGCCGGCAAGAGACCCAGTACTTC. This translates into CASSRQETQYF.

This chain links TRBV5-4 with TRBJ2-1; 9 positions agree with TRBD1. V lost 0 bases to trimming and J lost 4 bases; unmatched junction nucleotides: 5. The CDR3 covers 16 residues. Germline V gives CDR1 SGHNT, CDR2 YYREEE (reference sequence). The CDR3 reads CASSLEGQGWYNEQFF. CDR3 nucleotides: TGTGCCAGCAGCTTGGAGGGACAGGGATGGTACAATGAGCAGTTCTTC.

This clone showed up just once. The chain joins TRBV6-5 to TRBJ2-7; tentative D call: TRBD2 (6 bases). CDR3 length equals 15 residues. Trimming took off 5 bases at V and 2 bases at J, with 16 bases between the two ends. Germline V CDR1 and CDR2: MNHEY, SVGAGI. The CDR3 sequence: CASSPRGSGTYEQYF. CDR3 DNA sequence: TGTGCCAGCAGTCCCCGGGGTAGCGGTACCTACGAGCAGTACTTC.

V usage is TRBV10-3 and J usage is TRBJ2-1; 7 positions match TRBD1. The J segment lost 4 bases and the V segment lost 3 bases, leaving 9 bases of the junction unmatched. The CDR3 consists of 16 residues. Germline lookup yields CDR1 ENHRY and CDR2 SYGVKD. As DNA, the CDR3 is TGTGCCATCAGTGAAGAGGGGACAGACTATTACAATGAGCAGTTCTTC. It specifies CAISEEGTDYYNEQFF.